Shown below are 32 T cell receptor beta chains from a single sample sequenced in a study of radiotherapy plus CTLA-4 blockade in lung cancer. Assay used: immunoSEQ multiplex PCR; TCRdb lists only in-frame clones, some missing. The sample has 80,000 or so clones; 78% are singletons. Material: peripheral blood, obtained from a patient treated with radiotherapy plus ipilimumab. These receptors all stem from a human donor with non-small cell lung cancer who had a partial response to radiotherapy plus ipilimumab. Some clones in this sample may be carry-over from other donors' samples.

This chain joins TRBV5-1 and TRBJ2-5; TRBD1 matches 11 bases. The CDR3 runs 15 residues. J was trimmed by 4 bases and V by 3 bases; bases with no gene match: 5. The V gene's germline CDR1 is SGHRS and CDR2 YFSETQ. The CDR3 nucleotides are TGCGCCAGCAGCTCGGGGACAGGGGGTCTAGAGACCCAGTACTTC. As protein: CASSSGTGGLETQYF.

This clone has only a few counts. The sample contains more than one DNA sequence encoding this CDR3. The chain couples TRBV6-5 to TRBJ2-7; TRBD1 is a possible D gene (6 bases). Germline CDR1 reads MNHEY; CDR2 reads SVGAGI. The CDR3 extends over 14 amino acids. Trimming took 5 bases from V and 2 from J, leaving 13 bases between them. The CDR3 region has the DNA TGTGCCAGCAGTGCAGACAGGTTTCCCTACGAGCAGTACTTC. The encoded protein is CASSADRFPYEQYF.

CDR3 in DNA: TGTGCCAGCAGCACGACAGGGGGCGAGCAGTACTTC. Amino acid sequence: CASSTTGGEQYF. The chain uses TRBV13 and TRBJ2-7; 9 bases are shared with TRBD1. Germline V gene sequence: CDR1 PRHDT, CDR2 FYEKMQ (reference sequence). CDR3 length: 12 amino acids. V was clipped by 5 bases and J by 6 bases; unmatched bases: 2.

The chain carries TRBV7-6 and TRBJ2-3, with 7 bases aligning to TRBD2. The CDR3 has 16 amino acids. Germline CDR1 and CDR2: SGHVS and FNYEAQ. V shed 5 bases and J 0 bases; nucleotides not matched to a gene: 8. The CDR3 here is CASSVRRGLSTDTQYF. The CDR3 DNA is TGTGCCAGCAGCGTCCGGCGGGGACTAAGCACAGATACGCAGTATTTT. Full variable domain (missing parts from reference TRBV7-6 and TRBJ2-3): GAGVSQSPRYKVTKRGQDVALRCDPISGHVSLYWYRQALGQGPEFLTYFNYEAQQDKSGLPNDRFSAERPEGSISTLTIQRTEQRDSAMYRCASSVRRGLSTDTQYFGPGTRLTVL.

This clone was counted only a few times. The V gene is TRBV4-3, the J gene TRBJ2-3; TRBD2 matches 8 bases. Germline trimming cut 3 bases from V and 1 base from J; bases unmatched to any gene: 6. The CDR3 is made up of 16 amino acids. CDR1 and CDR2 (germline): LGHNA, YSLEER. CDR3 amino acids: CASSQTSAERTDTQYF. Here the CDR3 DNA reads TGCGCCAGCAGCCAGACTAGCGCAGAACGCACAGATACGCAGTATTTT.

The genes are TRBV10-2 and TRBJ2-7, with TRBD1 matching 9 bases. This CDR3 comprises 14 residues. Germline V gives CDR1 WSHSY, CDR2 SAAADI. The V segment lost 7 bases and the J segment 2 bases; nucleotides outside the gene matches: 6. Here the CDR3 reads CASNNRGPPYEQYF. Here the CDR3 DNA reads TGCGCCAGCAACAACAGGGGGCCCCCCTACGAGCAGTACTTC.

V usage is TRBV27 and J usage is TRBJ1-5, with D possibly being TRBD1 (6 bases). Trimming left V 9 bases short and J 4 bases short, with 16 bases between. Germline CDR1 is MNHEY and CDR2 is SMNVEV (reference sequence). The CDR3 is 14 residues long. CDR3 region: CASRPGAFNQPQHF. CDR3 nucleotides: TGTGCCAGTCGCCCAGGGGCTTTTAATCAGCCCCAGCATTTT.

The rearrangement joins TRBV28 to TRBJ2-7; 12 bases are a match to TRBD2. There are 15 residues in the CDR3. Per the germline V gene, CDR1 is MDHEN and CDR2 is SYDVKM. The ends lost 4 bases at V and 6 bases at J; junction bases unmatched: 7. CDR3 DNA sequence: TGTGCCAGCAGTTCCTTCGGACTAGCGGGGATCGAGCAGTACTTC. Translating it yields CASSSFGLAGIEQYF.

This chain joins TRBV30 and TRBJ2-1, with D hard to call. V lost 5 bases and J lost 0, with 8 bases in between. The CDR3 sequence is 13 residues long. The V gene's germline CDR1 is GTSNPN and CDR2 SVGIG (reference sequence). The CDR3 coding sequence is TGTGCCTGGGAAGCGAGCTCCTACAATGAGCAGTTCTTC. Translated: CAWEASSYNEQFF.

The V and J genes are TRBV2 and TRBJ2-1, with 7 bases that match TRBD2. The V and J ends lost 6 bases and 4 bases, in that order; junction bases with no gene match: 6. The CDR3 is 14 amino acids. The germline V gene encodes CDR1 SNHLY and CDR2 FYNNEI. This CDR3 reads CASSRLAEYNEQFF. CDR3 coding DNA: TGTGCCAGCAGCCGCCTAGCGGAGTACAATGAGCAGTTCTTC.

This clone came up a few times. The chain uses TRBV6-5 and TRBJ1-3; the D is unclear. The CDR3 covers 11 residues. Per germline, CDR1 MNHEY and CDR2 SVGAGI. V gave up 6 bases and J gave up 4 bases, with 4 bases separating them. This CDR3 reads CASSLGNTIYF. The CDR3 nucleotides read TGTGCCAGCAGCCTGGGAAACACCATATATTTT.

This rearrangement joins TRBV14 to TRBJ2-3; 10 bases align to TRBD2. Unmatched junction bases numbered 13, after V lost 1 base and J lost 6 bases. Germline V lookup: CDR1 SGHDN, CDR2 FVKESK. The CDR3 spans 18 residues. The CDR3 here is CASSQGSLASGRGDTQYF. The CDR3 nucleotides are TGTGCCAGCAGCCAAGGATCGTTGGCTAGCGGGAGAGGCGATACGCAGTATTTT.

This clone showed up just a few times. The J gene is TRBJ2-1, the V gene TRBV7-9, with 7 bases lining up with TRBD2. CDR1 and CDR2 (germline): SEHNR, FQNEAQ (reference sequence). The V and J ends lost 1 base and 2 bases, in that order; junction bases with no gene match: 2. The CDR3 sequence is 15 residues long. CDR3 loop: CASSLGAGTYNEQFF. The CDR3 nucleotides read TGTGCCAGCAGCTTAGGAGCGGGAACCTACAATGAGCAGTTCTTC.

The chain couples TRBV11-2 to TRBJ2-7; 10 bases agree with TRBD2. After removal of 5 bases from V and 9 bases from J, the junction contained 4 bases not matched to a gene. This CDR3 is built from 12 residues. Per germline, CDR1 SGHAT and CDR2 FQNNGV. For the CDR3, the DNA is TGTGCCAGCAGCCCCAGCGGGAGGGGGCAGTACTTC. Its translation: CASSPSGRGQYF.

The V gene is TRBV18, the J gene TRBJ2-2; 12 bases agree with TRBD2. Germline CDR1 and CDR2: KGHSH and LQKENI. This CDR3 spans 16 amino acids. V dropped 2 bases and J dropped 4; count of bases not matched to a gene: 2. CDR3 coding DNA: TGTGCCAGCTCACCAATACTAGCGGGAGGCACCGGGGAGCTGTTTTTT. Protein product: CASSPILAGGTGELFF.

The V and J genes are TRBV29-1 and TRBJ2-5; TRBD2 might be the D (5 bases). This CDR3 comprises 10 residues. Between the trimmed V and J ends, which lost 7 bases and 3 bases, there was a span of 6 bases. CDR1 SQVTM and CDR2 ANQGSEA come from the germline V gene. CDR3 in amino acids: CSEGEETQYF. CDR3 sequence (DNA): TGCAGCGAGGGAGAAGAGACCCAGTACTTC.

The genes are TRBV2 and TRBJ2-1; TRBD2 agrees at 10 bases. The CDR3 covers 16 residues. V was clipped by 4 bases and J by 3 bases; unmatched bases: 6. Germline assignment: CDR1 SNHLY and CDR2 FYNNEI. The CDR3 region is CASSGKLAGSYNEQFF. In DNA form, the CDR3 reads TGTGCCAGCAGTGGGAAACTAGCGGGAAGCTACAATGAGCAGTTCTTC. The full variable domain, rest sourced from reference TRBV2 and TRBJ2-1, is EPEVTQTPSHQVTQMGQEVILRCVPISNHLYFYWYRQILGQKVEFLVSFYNNEISEKSEIFDDQFSVERPDGSNFTLKIRSTKLEDSAMYFCASSGKLAGSYNEQFFGPGTRLTVL.

The V and J genes are TRBV19 and TRBJ2-5; 8 nucleotides line up with TRBD1. The CDR3 is made up of 13 amino acids. The ends lost 4 bases at V and 5 bases at J; junction bases unmatched: 3. Germline V gives CDR1 LNHDA, CDR2 SQIVND (reference sequence). The CDR3 loop reads CASSTGQAETQYF. The CDR3 DNA sequence: TGTGCCAGTAGTACGGGACAGGCGGAGACCCAGTACTTC. Filled out from reference TRBV19 and TRBJ2-5, the complete variable domain reads DGGITQSPKYLFRKEGQNVTLSCEQNLNHDAMYWYRQDPGQGLRLIYYSQIVNDFQKGDIAEGYSVSREKKESFPLTVTSAQKNPTAFYLCASSTGQAETQYFGPGTRLLVL.

This clone was detected once. The junction shows a germline mismatch at one end, possibly a read error. V is TRBV6-1 and J is TRBJ1-2; 8 positions agree with TRBD1. This CDR3 comprises 15 residues. The germline V gene encodes CDR1 MNHNS and CDR2 SASEGT. CDR3 protein: CASRDRERTKYGYTF. In DNA form, the CDR3 reads TGTGCCAGCAGGGACAGGGAGAGGACTAAGTATGGCTACACCTTC.

This rearrangement joins TRBV27 to TRBJ2-2, with D perhaps TRBD2 (5 bases). The V end lost 4 bases, the J end lost 3 bases, and 9 bases lay between the germline ends. From germline, CDR1 is MNHEY and CDR2 SMNVEV (reference sequence). This CDR3 has 14 residues. CDR3 region: CASSSTRDTGELFF. DNA of the CDR3: TGTGCCAGCAGTTCTACTAGAGACACCGGGGAGCTGTTTTTT.

The rearrangement links TRBV4-2 to TRBJ1-2; D might be TRBD1 (6 bases). With 5 bases removed from V and 4 bases from J, the gap between germline ends came to 14 bases. The CDR3 is 14 amino acids. In germline, CDR1 is LGHNA, CDR2 YNFKEQ. CDR3 sequence: CASSIAGTSYGYTF. Written as DNA, the CDR3 is TGTGCCAGCAGCATCGCCGGGACAAGCTATGGCTACACCTTC.

The rearrangement links TRBV6-5 to TRBJ2-7, with D possibly matching TRBD1 (5 bases). CDR1 is MNHEY and CDR2 is SVGAGI in the germline V gene. CDR3 length equals 13 residues. The V gene lost 6 bases and the J gene lost 3 bases, with 12 bases spanning the gap. The CDR3 reads CASSRASNYEQYF. The CDR3 DNA sequence: TGTGCCAGCAGCAGGGCCTCTAACTACGAGCAGTACTTC.

V usage is TRBV19 and J usage is TRBJ2-1, with a tentative D call TRBD1 (5 bases). V was clipped by 7 bases and J by 0 bases, with 13 bases between them. The germline gives CDR1 LNHDA, CDR2 SQIVND (reference sequence). The CDR3 consists of 15 residues. For the CDR3, the DNA is TGTGCCAGTACCCTCGACAGAAACTCCTACAATGAGCAGTTCTTC. The encoded protein is CASTLDRNSYNEQFF.

The rearrangement joins TRBV21-1 to TRBJ2-7; TRBD1, as called in the table, went unchecked against the DNA. TRBV21-1 is a known pseudogene. The CDR3 extends over 15 amino acids. CDR3 sequence: CASIKYRDRGFEQYF. In DNA, the CDR3 is TGTGCCAGCATCAAATACCGGGACAGGGGGTTCGAGCAGTACTTC.

The rearrangement joins TRBV5-1 to TRBJ2-5; D unclear. Germline V lookup: CDR1 SGHRS, CDR2 YFSETQ. The CDR3 is made up of 12 amino acids. V was pared by 5 bases and J by 4 bases, with 9 bases between. In DNA, the CDR3 is TGCGCCAGCAGATCCTTCGGAGAGACCCAGTACTTC. Protein: CASRSFGETQYF.

This chain joins TRBV15 and TRBJ2-7, with D perhaps TRBD1 (5 bases). Germline CDR1 is LNHNV and CDR2 is YYDKDF (reference sequence). V lost 3 bases to trimming and J lost 3 bases, with 12 bases between them. The CDR3 has 14 residues. The CDR3 region has the DNA TGTGCCACCAGCAGGGGCCGGACAAGCTACGAGCAGTACTTC. Translating gives CATSRGRTSYEQYF.

The chain is built from TRBV28 and TRBJ1-4, with D uncertain. CDR1 and CDR2 (germline): MDHEN, SYDVKM. Trimming shortened V by 3 bases and J by 0 bases, and 11 bases separated the two germline ends. CDR3 length: 16 amino acids. The CDR3 loop reads CASSFSGSATNEKLFF. The CDR3 DNA reads TGTGCCAGCAGTTTCTCGGGGAGTGCAACTAATGAAAAACTGTTTTTT.

V usage is TRBV2 and J usage is TRBJ1-5; TRBD1 agrees at 10 bases. The CDR3 has 14 amino acids. Germline CDR1 and CDR2: SNHLY and FYNNEI. V trimming: 6 bases; J trimming: 2 bases; junction bases outside the gene matches: 1. The CDR3 DNA is TGTGCCAGCAGGGGGACAGGGGGCAATCAGCCCCAGCATTTT. This sequence encodes CASRGTGGNQPQHF.

This chain connects TRBV28 to TRBJ2-1; tentative D call: TRBD2 (6 bases). The CDR3 is 15 residues long. V gave up 3 bases and J gave up 2 bases, with 11 bases separating them. The germline CDR1 and CDR2 sequences are MDHEN and SYDVKM. The CDR3 bases are TGTGCCAGCAGTTTGAGGCGCGGGACCTACAATGAGCAGTTCTTC. This gives the protein CASSLRRGTYNEQFF.

The J gene is TRBJ2-1, the V gene TRBV19, with D perhaps TRBD2 (7 bases). The germline V gene has CDR1 LNHDA and CDR2 SQIVND (reference sequence). There are 16 residues in the CDR3. The ends were cut back, 6 bases at V and 9 bases at J, with 24 bases in the middle. CDR3 nucleotide sequence: TGTGCCAGTAGCAAAGGGGGGGCGTTTAGCTTTGTTGAGCAGTTCTTC. Translation: CASSKGGAFSFVEQFF. Combining the CDR3 with reference TRBV19 and TRBJ2-1 gives the whole variable domain DGGITQSPKYLFRKEGQNVTLSCEQNLNHDAMYWYRQDPGQGLRLIYYSQIVNDFQKGDIAEGYSVSREKKESFPLTVTSAQKNPTAFYLCASSKGGAFSFVEQFFGPGTRLTVL.

The chain is built from TRBV18 and TRBJ1-5, with a tentative D call TRBD1 (6 bases). This CDR3 has 14 amino acids. Germline V gene lookup returns CDR1 KGHSH and CDR2 LQKENI. V dropped 3 bases and J dropped 3 bases, with 9 bases sitting between them. DNA of the CDR3: TGTGCCAGCTCACCCCAGGGGAACAATCAGCCCCAGCATTTT. Protein: CASSPQGNNQPQHF.

The chain couples TRBV6-5 to TRBJ2-2; D not certain. Trimming left V 6 bases short and J 4 bases short, with 12 bases between. CDR1 and CDR2 from the germline V gene are MNHEY and SVGAGI. This CDR3 is built from 14 residues. The DNA of the CDR3 is TGTGCCAGCAGCGTCGCCTCGAGCACCGGGGAGCTGTTTTTT. Protein: CASSVASSTGELFF.